This T cell receptor beta chain was recorded in a study of T cells after yellow fever vaccination. V shed 5 bases and J 7 bases; nucleotides not matched to a gene: 4. This CDR3 contains 14 residues. Germline V gene data show CDR1 as DFQATT and CDR2 as SNEGSKA (reference sequence). This clonotype was seen a handful of times. The antigen is unknown. TCRdb reprocessed the 5' RACE reads via MiXCR and lists one record per CDR3 protein. The data hold about 260,000 distinct CDR3 sequences, with roughly 5.6% observed a single time. General study findings and limits: Weaker in magnitude, the secondary response showed a faster peak on day 5 versus 15.

The chain recombines TRBV20-1 with TRBJ1-6, with TRBD1 matching over 11 bases. The sample consisted of CD4+ T cells sorted from PBMCs, taken on the day of the yellow fever booster vaccination. This TCR came from a man aged 18 to 30 who received the YFV17D yellow fever vaccine. The chain's CDR3 is CSAWDRGDNSPLHF. Here the CDR3 DNA reads TGCAGTGCTTGGGACAGGGGGGACAATTCACCCCTCCACTTT.